A single sample is the source of the 23 T cell receptor beta chains below, sequenced in a study of beta chain features in type 1 diabetes. Whole-study findings and limits: In every one of the four CD4+ subsets, TCRB CDR3s were moderately but significantly shorter in Type 1 diabetes patients.

What was sequenced were expressed TCRB transcripts, since all of the isolated RNA had been reverse transcribed. Sequenced by immunoSEQ multiplex PCR; TCRdb stores in-frame clones only, minus some. The sample shows more than 550,000 clones, around 15% of them seen only once. No cognate antigen is known for these TCRs. The source material was naive CD4+ T cells from blood. Every receptor here comes from a young man with type 1 diabetes.

The chain carries TRBV28 and TRBJ2-7, with 7 bases aligning to TRBD2. Trimming took 7 bases from V and 3 from J; bases not matched to a gene: 9. Germline V gene data show CDR1 as MDHEN and CDR2 as SYDVKM. The CDR3 runs 14 residues. Here the CDR3 DNA reads TGTGCCAGCAAAACGGCCAGCGGGGACTACGAGCAGTACTTC. Amino acid sequence: CASKTASGDYEQYF.

The chain joins TRBV15 to TRBJ1-2; D unresolved. With 0 bases removed from V and 4 bases from J, the gap between germline ends came to 12 bases. The CDR3 has 15 amino acids. Germline V gene sequence: CDR1 LNHNV, CDR2 YYDKDF (reference sequence). The CDR3 is CATSRDSPSRYGYTF. The CDR3 DNA is TGTGCCACCAGCAGAGATAGTCCATCTCGCTATGGCTACACCTTC.

This sequence joins TRBV7-3 and TRBJ2-1, with TRBD1 identical over 9 bases. CDR1 is SGHTA and CDR2 is FQGTGA in the germline V gene. V gave up 6 bases and J gave up 2 bases; unmatched junction bases: 5. The CDR3 runs to 15 residues. This CDR3 is CASSVQGAPYNEQFF. The CDR3 DNA reads as TGTGCCAGCAGTGTACAGGGGGCTCCCTACAATGAGCAGTTCTTC.

This clone has more than one count but fewer than ten. The chain joins TRBV10-3 to TRBJ1-2; D is uncertain. Germline V lookup: CDR1 ENHRY, CDR2 SYGVKD. The CDR3 is 13 amino acids. Trimming stripped 10 bases from V and 8 bases from J, with 20 bases between. CDR3 in amino acids: CATRNAERIGYTF. The CDR3 DNA reads TGTGCCACCCGGAATGCAGAGCGGATAGGCTACACCTTC.

The chain joins TRBV19 to TRBJ2-7, with 9 bases aligning to TRBD1. V lost 5 bases and J lost 7; bases outside the gene matches: 6. The germline V gene encodes CDR1 LNHDA and CDR2 SQIVND (reference sequence). The CDR3 totals 13 residues. The CDR3 is CASSVQGASEQYF. The CDR3 DNA is TGTGCCAGTAGTGTACAGGGGGCGAGTGAGCAGTACTTC.

This clone was counted only a few times. The chain carries TRBV4-3 and TRBJ1-4, with D possibly TRBD1 on 5 matching bases. This CDR3 is built from 14 residues. V dropped 2 bases and J dropped 8 bases, with 12 bases sitting between them. CDR1 is LGHNA and CDR2 is YSLEER in the germline V gene. Here the CDR3 reads CASSQLGTGEKLFF. Here the CDR3 DNA reads TGCGCCAGCAGCCAACTTGGGACTGGCGAAAAACTGTTTTTT.

This clone was observed a few times. V gene TRBV7-9 combines with J gene TRBJ1-1; D remains ambiguous. Germline CDR1 is SEHNR and CDR2 is FQNEAQ (reference sequence). Trimming took 4 bases from V and 1 from J, leaving 16 bases between them. The CDR3 covers 16 residues. The DNA of the CDR3 is TGTGCCAGCAGCTCATCCCCGGACTTTGAGAACACTGAAGCTTTCTTT. This codes for CASSSSPDFENTEAFF.

The chain uses TRBV21-1 and TRBJ1-5. TRBV21-1 is given as a pseudogene. This CDR3 is 15 amino acids long. The CDR3 is CASSKVQAGGQPQHF. Written as DNA, the CDR3 is TGTGCCAGCAGCAAGGTCCAGGCCGGGGGACAGCCCCAGCATTTT.

V and J are TRBV7-2 and TRBJ2-7; 7 bases fit TRBD1. The CDR3 extends over 14 amino acids. Germline V CDR1 and CDR2: SGHTA, FQGNSA. Trimming cost V 1 base and J 6 bases; bases outside gene matches: 6. This CDR3 reads CASSLVLAGGEQYF. The CDR3 DNA reads TGTGCCAGCAGCTTAGTGTTGGCAGGGGGCGAGCAGTACTTC.

This rearrangement joins TRBV19 to TRBJ1-5; no reliable D call. This CDR3 has 16 residues. The V end lost 6 bases, the J end lost 3 bases, and 18 bases lay between the germline ends. Germline lookup yields CDR1 LNHDA and CDR2 SQIVND (reference sequence). In DNA form, the CDR3 reads TGTGCCAGTAGGCCCCCGTCTTTCCGCCACAATCAGCCCCAGCATTTT. Amino acid sequence: CASRPPSFRHNQPQHF.

Only a few counts were recorded for this clone. This chain links TRBV4-2 with TRBJ1-6; D is undetermined. V lost 0 bases, J lost 2 bases, and 11 bases lay in between. This CDR3 comprises 17 residues. Germline V gene sequence: CDR1 LGHNA, CDR2 YNFKEQ. DNA for the CDR3: TGTGCCAGCAGCCAAGATGAGAGCACCGCCTATAATTCACCCCTCCACTTT. Residues: CASSQDESTAYNSPLHF.

The chain employs TRBV19 and TRBJ1-2; D remains ambiguous. Trimming removed 2 bases from V and 0 bases from J, with 10 bases in between. Germline loops: CDR1 LNHDA, CDR2 SQIVND (reference sequence). This CDR3 region has 15 residues. CDR3 amino acids: CASSIRDNSNYGYTF. The CDR3 bases are TGTGCCAGTAGTATACGCGACAACTCTAACTATGGCTACACCTTC.

The CDR3 bases are TGCGCCAGCAGCCCGGAAGGGTCAGCCTTCTATGGCTACACCTTC. It codes for CASSPEGSAFYGYTF. The chain employs TRBV5-1 and TRBJ1-2, with no clear D. Trimming left V 4 bases short and J 4 bases short, with 17 bases between. The CDR3 runs to 15 residues. Germline CDR1 and CDR2: SGHRS and YFSETQ.

This chain connects TRBV29-1 to TRBJ1-1; maybe TRBD1 (6 bases). Germline V CDR1 and CDR2: SQVTM, ANQGSEA. Trimming took 6 bases from V and 5 from J, leaving 16 bases between them. CDR3 length: 13 residues. The CDR3 DNA is TGCAGCGTGGGACGGGGGGCCGGGACTGAAGCTTTCTTT. This encodes CSVGRGAGTEAFF. The variable domain in full, with the rest retrieved from reference TRBV29-1 and TRBJ1-1, is SAVISQKPSRDICQRGTSLTIQCQVDSQVTMMFWYRQQPGQSLTLIATANQGSEATYESGFVIDKFPISRPNLTFSTLTVSNMSPEDSSIYLCSVGRGAGTEAFFGQGTRLTVV.

The sample holds a few counts of this clone. This chain joins TRBV5-1 and TRBJ1-6; D gene ambiguous. The CDR3 has 17 residues. Germline CDR1 SGHRS, CDR2 YFSETQ. V was pared by 0 bases and J by 4 bases, with 14 bases between. CDR3 loop: CASSLEVGDSYNSPLHF. Written as DNA, the CDR3 is TGCGCCAGCAGCTTGGAAGTTGGAGACTCTTATAATTCACCCCTCCACTTT.

The rearrangement links TRBV5-1 to TRBJ2-1, with 9 bases identical to TRBD1. The V and J ends lost 2 bases and 4 bases, in that order; junction bases with no gene match: 4. Per the germline V gene, CDR1 is SGHRS and CDR2 is YFSETQ. The CDR3 has 15 amino acids. This CDR3 is CASSFLQGAYNEQFF. As DNA, the CDR3 is TGCGCCAGCAGCTTCCTACAGGGGGCATACAATGAGCAGTTCTTC. Using reference TRBV5-1 and TRBJ2-1 for the parts outside the CDR3, the full variable domain is KAGVTQTPRYLIKTRGQQVTLSCSPISGHRSVSWYQQTPGQGLQFLFEYFSETQRNKGNFPGRFSGRQFSNSRSEMNVSTLELGDSALYLCASSFLQGAYNEQFFGPGTRLTVL.

This clone was observed a few times. The chain employs TRBV5-1 and TRBJ2-2; D remains unclear. The CDR3 runs 15 residues. Trimming removed 0 bases at V and 1 base at J, with 7 bases between. The V gene's germline CDR1 is SGHRS and CDR2 YFSETQ. In DNA, the CDR3 is TGCGCCAGCAGCTTGGCTGGCGGGAACACCGGGGAGCTGTTTTTT. Its translation: CASSLAGGNTGELFF.

This clone was counted a few times. The chain recombines TRBV9 with TRBJ2-5; D call uncertain. CDR3 length: 14 amino acids. The V gene lost 0 bases and the J gene lost 2 bases, with 8 bases spanning the gap. The V gene's germline CDR1 is SGDLS and CDR2 YYNGEE. The CDR3 sequence is CASSVATDQETQYF. In DNA form, the CDR3 reads TGTGCCAGCAGCGTAGCTACAGATCAAGAGACCCAGTACTTC.

The chain is built from TRBV5-1 and TRBJ2-5; D gene unclear. The CDR3 is 12 residues long. Germline V gene sequence: CDR1 SGHRS, CDR2 YFSETQ. V was clipped by 2 bases and J by 4 bases, with 6 bases between them. The DNA for the CDR3 is TGCGCCAGCAGCTTCCCTCGAGAGACCCAGTACTTC. Translating it yields CASSFPRETQYF.

This sequence joins TRBV7-2 and TRBJ1-2; tentative D call: TRBD1 (6 bases). Per germline, CDR1 SGHTA and CDR2 FQGNSA. The CDR3 consists of 16 residues. The V end lost 1 base, the J end lost 5 bases, and 17 bases lay between the germline ends. This CDR3 is CASSLGPTGTKYGYTF. CDR3 sequence (DNA): TGTGCCAGCAGCTTAGGACCCACCGGGACAAAGTATGGCTACACCTTC. The whole variable domain, remainder taken from reference TRBV7-2 and TRBJ1-2, is GAGVSQSPSNKVTEKGKDVELRCDPISGHTALYWYRQSLGQGLEFLIYFQGNSAPDKSGLPSDRFSAERTGGSVSTLTIQRTQQEDSAVYLCASSLGPTGTKYGYTFGSGTRLTVV.

The rearrangement uses TRBV7-9 and TRBJ1-2, with 11 positions matching TRBD1. The CDR3 runs to 14 residues. In germline, CDR1 is SEHNR, CDR2 FQNEAQ (reference sequence). J gave up 6 bases and V 5 bases, and 5 bases lay outside the gene matches. The CDR3 here is CASSDSGQGDGYTF. The CDR3 DNA sequence: TGTGCCAGCAGCGACTCGGGACAGGGGGATGGCTACACCTTC. Looking up the rest from reference TRBV7-9 and TRBJ1-2 gives the full variable domain: DTGVSQNPRHKITKRGQNVTFRCDPISEHNRLYWYRQTLGQGPEFLTYFQNEAQLEKSRLLSDRFSAERPKGSFSTLEIQRTEQGDSAMYLCASSDSGQGDGYTFGSGTRLTVV.

This clone was observed a handful of times. The chain links TRBV6-5 to TRBJ2-4; perhaps D is TRBD1 or TRBD2 (5 bases each). CDR1 MNHEY and CDR2 SVGAGI come from the germline V gene. The CDR3 extends over 13 amino acids. V lost 2 bases to trimming and J lost 11 bases, with 13 bases between them. CDR3 DNA: TGTGCCAGCAGTTACGGGGCCCCGAGGGTTCAGTACTTC. As protein: CASSYGAPRVQYF.

J is TRBJ1-2 and V is TRBV5-6, with D possibly matching TRBD1 (5 bases). Germline V gene data show CDR1 as SGHDT and CDR2 as YYEEEE. V lost 4 bases and J 2 bases, leaving 12 bases between the germline ends. The CDR3 is 14 residues long. The CDR3 loop reads CASSPLDRNYGYTF. For the CDR3, the DNA is TGTGCCAGCAGCCCTCTCGACAGAAACTATGGCTACACCTTC.